Below, 5 T cell receptor beta chains from the same sample are listed, as sequenced in a study of OX40 agonist ivuxolimab in advanced cancers. Measured with immunoSEQ multiplex PCR; TCRdb has only the in-frame clones, and not every one. The sample yields some 70,000 clones, more than 85% seen once. The sample in question was CD4+ or CD8+ T cells sorted from blood, obtained in a trial of the OX40 agonist ivuxolimab. The source of these receptors is an adult with an advanced solid tumor such as melanoma, head and neck, liver or kidney cancer.

Here the CDR3 DNA reads TGTGCCAGCAGGAGTAAAATGAACACTGAAGCTTTCTTT. It codes for CASRSKMNTEAFF. V gene TRBV27 combines with J gene TRBJ1-1; no firm D call. V lost 6 bases, J lost 0 bases, and 8 bases lay in between. Germline assignment: CDR1 MNHEY and CDR2 SMNVEV (reference sequence). CDR3 length equals 13 residues.

V is TRBV27 and J is TRBJ2-1; maybe TRBD1 (5 bases). V shed 2 bases and J shed 4 bases, with 12 bases lying between them. The germline gives CDR1 MNHEY, CDR2 SMNVEV (reference sequence). This CDR3 is 15 amino acids long. CDR3 coding DNA: TGTGCCAGCAGTTTAAGGAGACAGCCTTACAATGAGCAGTTCTTC. This translates into CASSLRRQPYNEQFF.

The J gene is TRBJ1-2, the V gene TRBV29-1; the D is unclear. Germline CDR1 SQVTM, CDR2 ANQGSEA. The CDR3 consists of 8 residues. The ends were cut back, 7 bases at V and 8 bases at J, with 5 bases in the middle. CDR3 bases: TGCAGCGCCGACGGCTACACCTTC. Translated, it gives CSADGYTF.

The rearrangement links TRBV11-3 to TRBJ2-3; 9 nucleotides match TRBD2. The CDR3 is 16 residues long. V was clipped by 6 bases and J by 4 bases; unmatched bases: 11. Per the germline V gene, CDR1 is SGHNT and CDR2 is YENEEA. The DNA of the CDR3 is TGTGCCAGCAGAGGATCTAGCGGGATAACCGCAGATACGCAGTATTTT. This gives the protein CASRGSSGITADTQYF.

The CDR3 loop is CASSPPGQVEKLFF. In DNA, the CDR3 is TGTGCCAGCTCACCTCCGGGACAGGTTGAAAAACTGTTTTTT. V usage is TRBV18 and J usage is TRBJ1-4; 8 nucleotides line up with TRBD1. CDR1 is KGHSH, CDR2 LQKENI, per germline. The CDR3 is made up of 14 amino acids. The junction had 4 bases not matched to a gene; V was cut back by 3 bases and J by 7 bases.